The text below deals with one T cell receptor beta chain. TCRdb re-analysed the RT-PCR reads in MiXCR, keeping a single row per CDR3 protein. This table holds 550,000 to 750,000 distinct CDR3 sequences, over 12% found once. The germline V and J ends were trimmed by 6 bases and 6 bases, with 9 bases remaining between them. In germline, CDR1 is SNHLY, CDR2 FYNNEI. The CDR3 contains 11 residues. Specimen: memory CD4+ T cells from blood. This TCR was sampled from a female donor in good health, serving as a healthy control. The rearrangement uses TRBV2 and TRBJ2-7, with D possibly matching TRBD2 (5 bases). The CDR3 sequence: CASREEIEQYF. Here the CDR3 DNA reads TGTGCCAGCAGGGAGGAAATCGAGCAGTACTTC.